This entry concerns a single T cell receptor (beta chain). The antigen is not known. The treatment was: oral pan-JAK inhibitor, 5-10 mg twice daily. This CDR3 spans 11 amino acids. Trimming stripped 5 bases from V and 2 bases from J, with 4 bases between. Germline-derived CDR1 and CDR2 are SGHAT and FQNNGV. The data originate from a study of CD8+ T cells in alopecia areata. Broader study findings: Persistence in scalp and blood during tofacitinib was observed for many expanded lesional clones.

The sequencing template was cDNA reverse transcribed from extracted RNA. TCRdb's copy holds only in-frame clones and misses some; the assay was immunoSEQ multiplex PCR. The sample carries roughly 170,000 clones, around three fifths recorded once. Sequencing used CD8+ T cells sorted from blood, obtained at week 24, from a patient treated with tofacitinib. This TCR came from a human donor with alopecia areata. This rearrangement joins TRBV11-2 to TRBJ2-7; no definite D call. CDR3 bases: TGTGCCAGCAGCCCAGCCTACGAGCAGTACTTC. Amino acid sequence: CASSPAYEQYF.